This paragraph reports one T cell receptor beta chain. The antigen is not known. These data come from a study of cytomegalovirus exposure and HLA in healthy donors. Findings of the study overall: Evidence from a later analysis indicated that most CMV-associated TCR beta chains looked HLA-restricted. For presence/absence analyses, sequencing depth was assumed to be roughly uniform across donors.

This CDR3 has 14 amino acids. Germline values: CDR1 SGHTA, CDR2 FQGNSA. The V gene lost 4 bases and the J gene lost 2 bases, with 12 bases spanning the gap. Use of 60 Vbeta and 13 Jbeta primers characterized the PCR. TCRdb keeps only in-frame clones here, not all; method: immunoSEQ multiplex PCR. Recorded for this sample: 100,000 to 150,000 clones. The J gene is TRBJ2-7, the V gene TRBV7-2; maybe TRBD2 (5 bases). This clonotype was obtained from a man aged 35 to 55 in good health and CMV-seronegative. Sample: PBMCs. CDR3 bases: TGTGCCAGCAGCTCCGGACTTGGAGCCTACGAGCAGTACTTC. Protein product: CASSSGLGAYEQYF.